Listed below are T cell receptor beta chains from one sample, sequenced in a study of T cells in localized non-small cell lung cancer. The protocol was immunoSEQ multiplex PCR, while the TCRdb copy is restricted to in-frame clones and leaves out a portion. The table shows more than 15,000 clones, with roughly nine tenths occurring only once. Material: peripheral blood, obtained before any cancer treatment. Receptor source: a woman between 40 and 69 years old with stage I lung adenocarcinoma. CDR3s include the opening cysteine and the closing phenylalanine or tryptophan. The order of the fields is clone size, V gene, CDR3 length, J gene, D gene, CDR3 protein, CDR3 DNA. D genes are given only for firm matches. The size field is filled for only some rows; it gives once, few, many or a size class.

clone size: -; V gene: TRBV19; CDR3 length: 15; J gene: TRBJ2-3; D gene: -; CDR3 protein: CASSQWRYSTDTQYF; CDR3 DNA: TGTGCCAGTAGCCAATGGCGATACAGCACAGATACGCAGTATTTT
clone size: -; V gene: TRBV7-9; CDR3 length: 15; J gene: TRBJ1-4; D gene: -; CDR3 protein: CASSLRRSALEKLFF; CDR3 DNA: TGTGCCAGCAGCTTACGGAGGTCGGCGTTGGAAAAACTGTTTTTT
clone size: -; V gene: TRBV12-5; CDR3 length: 13; J gene: TRBJ2-1; D gene: -; CDR3 protein: CASGLALVGTRFF; CDR3 DNA: TGTGCTAGTGGTTTAGCGCTCGTTGGGACCCGGTTCTTC
clone size: -; V gene: TRBV5-1; CDR3 length: 14; J gene: TRBJ1-1; D gene: -; CDR3 protein: CASSLVGLDTEAFF; CDR3 DNA: TGCGCCAGCAGCTTGGTAGGCCTGGACACTGAAGCTTTCTTT
clone size: -; V gene: TRBV27; CDR3 length: 16; J gene: TRBJ2-2; D gene: TRBD2; CDR3 protein: CASIKSGRAYTGELFF; CDR3 DNA: TGTGCCAGCATCAAGAGCGGGAGGGCCTACACCGGGGAGCTGTTTTTT
clone size: -; V gene: TRBV25-1; CDR3 length: 17; J gene: TRBJ2-5; D gene: TRBD2; CDR3 protein: CASSSHGGGRVRETQYF; CDR3 DNA: TGTGCCAGCAGTTCCCACGGGGGCGGGAGGGTCAGGGAGACCCAGTACTTC
clone size: few; V gene: TRBV19; CDR3 length: 12; J gene: TRBJ1-4; D gene: -; CDR3 protein: CATSKLGEKLFF; CDR3 DNA: TGTGCCACTTCCAAGCTCGGGGAAAAACTGTTTTTT
clone size: -; V gene: TRBV7-2; CDR3 length: 16; J gene: TRBJ1-6; D gene: -; CDR3 protein: CASSTAPTEYNSPLHF; CDR3 DNA: TGTGCCAGCAGCACCGCCCCGACAGAATATAATTCACCCCTCCACTTT
clone size: -; V gene: TRBV4-1; CDR3 length: 16; J gene: TRBJ1-4; D gene: TRBD1; CDR3 protein: CASSQAGGTGGEKLFF; CDR3 DNA: TGCGCCAGCAGCCAAGCCGGAGGGACAGGGGGAGAAAAACTGTTTTTT
clone size: -; V gene: TRBV9; CDR3 length: 15; J gene: TRBJ1-1; D gene: -; CDR3 protein: CASSVGGIGSTEAFF; CDR3 DNA: TGTGCCAGCAGCGTGGGGGGGATTGGATCCACTGAAGCTTTCTTT
clone size: -; V gene: TRBV6-1; CDR3 length: 13; J gene: TRBJ1-2; D gene: -; CDR3 protein: CASSEKKMNGYTF; CDR3 DNA: TGTGCCAGCAGTGAAAAAAAGATGAATGGCTACACCTTC
clone size: -; V gene: TRBV7-9; CDR3 length: 14; J gene: TRBJ1-5; D gene: -; CDR3 protein: CASSLAGYDQPQHF; CDR3 DNA: TGTGCCAGCAGCTTAGCAGGGTACGATCAGCCCCAGCATTTT
clone size: -; V gene: TRBV19; CDR3 length: 12; J gene: TRBJ2-3; D gene: TRBD2; CDR3 protein: CASSRSGREQYF; CDR3 DNA: TGTGCCAGTAGTCGTAGCGGGAGGGAGCAGTATTTT
clone size: -; V gene: TRBV19; CDR3 length: 15; J gene: TRBJ1-5; D gene: -; CDR3 protein: CASSTNQENNQPQHF; CDR3 DNA: TGTGCCAGTAGTACAAATCAGGAGAACAATCAGCCCCAGCATTTT
clone size: -; V gene: TRBV9; CDR3 length: 16; J gene: TRBJ2-1; D gene: TRBD2; CDR3 protein: CASSRGGGQTYNEQFF; CDR3 DNA: TGTGCCAGCAGCCGGGGCGGGGGGCAAACGTACAATGAGCAGTTCTTC
clone size: -; V gene: TRBV4-2; CDR3 length: 12; J gene: TRBJ2-5; D gene: -; CDR3 protein: CASSLAGETQYF; CDR3 DNA: TGTGCCAGCAGCTTGGCAGGGGAGACCCAGTACTTC
clone size: once; V gene: TRBV5-1; CDR3 length: 13; J gene: TRBJ1-4; D gene: -; CDR3 protein: CASSVGADEKLFF; CDR3 DNA: TGCGCCAGCAGCGTAGGGGCGGATGAAAAACTGTTTTTT
clone size: once; V gene: TRBV27; CDR3 length: 13; J gene: TRBJ2-7; D gene: -; CDR3 protein: CASSLGRIDEQYF; CDR3 DNA: TGTGCCAGCAGTTTAGGACGGATTGACGAGCAGTACTTC
clone size: -; V gene: TRBV27; CDR3 length: 18; J gene: TRBJ2-2; D gene: TRBD1; CDR3 protein: CASSLRRGTGMNTGELFF; CDR3 DNA: TGTGCCAGCAGTTTAAGGCGCGGGACAGGGATGAACACCGGGGAGCTGTTTTTT
clone size: -; V gene: TRBV28; CDR3 length: 14; J gene: TRBJ2-1; D gene: TRBD2; CDR3 protein: CATLAGLIYNEQFF; CDR3 DNA: TGTGCCACCCTAGCGGGACTCATCTACAATGAGCAGTTCTTC
clone size: -; V gene: TRBV9; CDR3 length: 16; J gene: TRBJ1-6; D gene: -; CDR3 protein: CASSVGSGRDNSPLHF; CDR3 DNA: TGTGCCAGCAGCGTGGGATCCGGAAGAGATAATTCACCCCTCCACTTT
clone size: -; V gene: TRBV10-3; CDR3 length: 14; J gene: TRBJ1-5; D gene: -; CDR3 protein: CAFFPDRYEQPQHF; CDR3 DNA: TGTGCCTTTTTTCCGGACCGGTACGAGCAGCCCCAGCATTTT
clone size: -; V gene: TRBV5-1; CDR3 length: 14; J gene: TRBJ2-7; D gene: -; CDR3 protein: CASSRGRDSYEQYF; CDR3 DNA: TGCGCCAGCAGCCGGGGTCGGGACTCCTACGAGCAGTACTTC
clone size: -; V gene: TRBV10-1; CDR3 length: 17; J gene: TRBJ2-2; D gene: -; CDR3 protein: CASSGTGFGLDTGELFF; CDR3 DNA: TGCGCCAGCAGCGGAACAGGGTTCGGTTTGGACACCGGGGAGCTGTTTTTT
clone size: -; V gene: TRBV10-3; CDR3 length: 14; J gene: TRBJ2-1; D gene: -; CDR3 protein: CAISERAVNNEQFF; CDR3 DNA: TGTGCCATCAGCGAACGAGCCGTTAACAATGAGCAGTTCTTC
clone size: -; V gene: TRBV7-9; CDR3 length: 18; J gene: TRBJ1-2; D gene: -; CDR3 protein: CASSLGGGTDPTLYGYTF; CDR3 DNA: TGTGCCAGCAGCTTAGGCGGGGGGACGGATCCTACCCTCTATGGCTACACCTTC
clone size: once; V gene: TRBV11-2; CDR3 length: 13; J gene: TRBJ2-3; D gene: -; CDR3 protein: CASSLGRLDTQYF; CDR3 DNA: TGTGCCAGCAGCTTAGGTCGGCTAGATACGCAGTATTTT
clone size: -; V gene: TRBV14; CDR3 length: 14; J gene: TRBJ1-5; D gene: -; CDR3 protein: CASSQRTGNQPQHF; CDR3 DNA: TGTGCCAGCAGCCAACGGACAGGCAATCAGCCCCAGCATTTT
clone size: -; V gene: TRBV5-1; CDR3 length: 16; J gene: TRBJ2-3; D gene: TRBD1; CDR3 protein: CASSLGTGDSTDTQYF; CDR3 DNA: TGCGCCAGCAGCTTGGGGACAGGGGATAGCACAGATACGCAGTATTTT
clone size: -; V gene: TRBV7-8; CDR3 length: 15; J gene: TRBJ1-5; D gene: -; CDR3 protein: CASSLAGGYNQPQHF; CDR3 DNA: TGTGCCAGCAGCTTAGCCGGCGGATACAATCAGCCCCAGCATTTT
clone size: -; V gene: TRBV18; CDR3 length: 15; J gene: TRBJ2-3; D gene: TRBD1; CDR3 protein: CASSPGTGTSDTQYF; CDR3 DNA: TGTGCCAGCTCACCCGGGACAGGGACTTCAGATACGCAGTATTTT
clone size: -; V gene: TRBV19; CDR3 length: 14; J gene: TRBJ1-5; D gene: -; CDR3 protein: CASSSQGYNQPQHF; CDR3 DNA: TGTGCCAGTAGTTCCCAGGGTTACAATCAGCCCCAGCATTTT
clone size: once; V gene: TRBV6-6; CDR3 length: 16; J gene: TRBJ2-2; D gene: TRBD1; CDR3 protein: CASSYSGTGGTGELFF; CDR3 DNA: TGTGCCAGCAGTTACTCGGGGACAGGGGGAACCGGGGAGCTGTTTTTT
clone size: -; V gene: TRBV6-5; CDR3 length: 14; J gene: TRBJ2-2; D gene: -; CDR3 protein: CASRPRGANGELFF; CDR3 DNA: TGTGCCAGCAGACCCCGAGGGGCTAACGGGGAGCTGTTTTTT
clone size: -; V gene: TRBV5-6; CDR3 length: 15; J gene: TRBJ2-5; D gene: -; CDR3 protein: CASSFQSRGQETQYF; CDR3 DNA: TGTGCCAGCAGCTTTCAGTCCAGGGGTCAAGAGACCCAGTACTTC
clone size: once; V gene: TRBV5-6; CDR3 length: 15; J gene: TRBJ2-7; D gene: TRBD1; CDR3 protein: CASSQDRGQGYEQYF; CDR3 DNA: TGTGCCAGCAGCCAGGACAGGGGGCAAGGTTACGAGCAGTACTTC